This is a list of T cell receptor beta chains from one sample in a study of identical twins. In TCRdb, the 5' RACE reads were re-called with MiXCR into one record per CDR3 protein. The sample includes 460,000 or so distinct CDR3 sequences, approximately 14% seen only once; the top ten take 0.52%. This sample also appeared in a second study, on yellow fever vaccine responses in identical twins.

The sample taken for sequencing was CD4+ T cells sorted from blood. All receptors derive from a woman aged 18-29 years in good health. Each CDR3 is given with its conserved first and last residue. D genes are given only for firm matches. Some rows have no size entry. The others give once, few or many, or a class for an expanded clone.

V	D	size	J	length	CDR3	DNA
TRBV7-4	TRBD2	-	TRBJ2-1	17	CASSHAAASGRFDEQFF	TGTGCCAGCAGCCATGCGGCGGCTAGCGGGAGGTTTGATGAGCAGTTCTTC
TRBV5-1	TRBD1	many	TRBJ2-7	12	CASSLTGDEQYF	TGTGCCAGCTCACTGACAGGGGACGAGCAGTACTTC
TRBV11-1	TRBD1	many	TRBJ2-3	15	CASSRDRAGADTQYF	TGTGCCAGCAGCCGTGACAGGGCCGGGGCAGATACGCAGTATTTT
TRBV5-1	TRBD1	few	TRBJ2-7	15	CASTMSGTGAYEQYF	TGCGCCAGCACTATGTCTGGGACAGGGGCCTACGAGCAGTACTTC
TRBV5-1	-	-	TRBJ2-3	14	CASSLETTTDTQYF	TGCGCCAGCAGCTTGGAAACAACCACAGATACGCAGTATTTT
TRBV7-9	-	few	TRBJ2-1	15	CASSQVAASYNEQFF	TGTGCCAGCAGCCAAGTAGCGGCCTCCTACAATGAGCAGTTCTTC
TRBV3-1	TRBD2	-	TRBJ2-3	15	CASSQVSGGKDTQYF	TGTGCCAGCAGCCAAGTTAGCGGGGGAAAAGATACGCAGTATTTT
TRBV28	-	many	TRBJ2-7	19	CASSLGQTSSGLLVHEQYF	TGTGCCAGCAGTTTAGGTCAGACTAGTTCGGGGCTGTTAGTCCACGAGCAGTACTTC
TRBV13	-	few	TRBJ1-6	14	CASSSQDRYSPLHF	TGTGCCAGCAGCAGTCAGGACAGATATTCACCCCTCCACTTT
TRBV3-1	TRBD1	few	TRBJ2-1	16	CASSQGGTVAYNEQFF	TGTGCCAGCAGCCAAGGTGGGACAGTAGCCTACAATGAGCAGTTCTTC
TRBV20-1	TRBD2	-	TRBJ2-1	19	CSAKGRTSGRVSSYNEQFF	TGCAGTGCTAAAGGAAGGACTAGCGGGAGGGTAAGCTCCTACAATGAGCAGTTCTTC
TRBV27	-	few	TRBJ1-6	14	CASSFEGQGSPLHF	TGTGCCAGCAGTTTTGAGGGCCAAGGCTCACCCCTCCACTTT
TRBV6-4	-	-	TRBJ2-2	15	CASSPGPPGTGELFF	TGTGCCAGCAGCCCGGGTCCTCCGGGCACCGGGGAGCTGTTTTTT
TRBV5-6	TRBD2	-	TRBJ2-5	17	CASSLAYRLAMTETQYF	TGTGCCAGCAGCTTGGCGTATCGACTAGCAATGACGGAGACCCAGTACTTC
TRBV2	-	few	TRBJ2-5	14	CASSLGHFQETQYF	TGTGCCAGCAGTCTCGGACACTTCCAAGAGACCCAGTACTTC
TRBV5-1	TRBD1	few	TRBJ1-1	15	CASSPDGGQGTEAFF	TGCGCCAGCAGCCCGGACGGAGGACAGGGCACTGAAGCTTTCTTT
TRBV12-3/TRBV12-4	TRBD2	few	TRBJ2-1	15	CASRTSGAVYNEQFF	TGTGCCAGCAGGACAAGCGGGGCTGTCTACAATGAGCAGTTCTTC
TRBV7-9	-	-	TRBJ2-7	12	CASSDLSYEQYF	TGTGCCAGCAGCGACTTAAGCTACGAGCAGTACTTC
TRBV4-2	-	few	TRBJ2-7	13	CASSRELTSEQYF	TGTGCCAGCAGCCGGGAGTTAACCTCCGAGCAGTACTTC
TRBV29-1	-	-	TRBJ1-2	14	CSVEGPRGAYGYTF	TGCAGCGTTGAGGGACCCAGGGGAGCCTATGGCTACACCTTC
TRBV12-3/TRBV12-4	TRBD2	few	TRBJ2-4	17	CASSLKTSGIAKNIQYF	TGTGCCAGCAGTTTAAAGACTAGCGGGATAGCCAAAAACATTCAGTACTTC
TRBV30	-	-	TRBJ2-5	13	CAWSVKLQETQYF	TGTGCCTGGAGTGTAAAACTCCAAGAGACCCAGTACTTC
TRBV29-1	-	-	TRBJ2-7	12	CSVRGGTYEQYF	TGCAGCGTTCGAGGAGGGACCTACGAGCAGTACTTC
TRBV29-1	-	many	TRBJ2-3	13	CSVEGRGADTQYF	TGCAGCGTTGAAGGGAGGGGAGCAGATACGCAGTATTTT
TRBV12-3/TRBV12-4	-	few	TRBJ2-1	15	CASFNGRPQRNEQFF	TGTGCCAGCTTTAATGGACGGCCCCAGAGGAATGAGCAGTTCTTC
TRBV5-1	-	-	TRBJ2-3	16	CASSLQAGLPTDTQYF	TGCGCCAGCAGCTTGCAAGCCGGGCTGCCCACAGATACGCAGTATTTT
TRBV14	-	-	TRBJ2-1	13	CASSDAGLNEQFF	TGTGCCAGCAGCGACGCCGGGTTAAATGAGCAGTTCTTC
TRBV12-3/TRBV12-4	-	-	TRBJ1-2	14	CASTRGEVNYGYTF	TGTGCCAGCACTCGCGGGGAGGTAAACTATGGCTACACCTTC
TRBV4-1	TRBD2	few	TRBJ2-3	16	CASSQDRGAGTDTQYF	TGCGCCAGCAGCCAAGATCGGGGAGCGGGAACAGATACGCAGTATTTT
TRBV28	-	few	TRBJ1-1	11	CASSFVSGAFF	TGTGCCAGCAGTTTTGTATCGGGGGCTTTCTTT
TRBV18	TRBD2	-	TRBJ2-3	19	CASSPFGSGGLPGTDTQYF	TGTGCCAGCTCACCTTTTGGTAGCGGGGGACTACCTGGCACAGATACGCAGTATTTT
TRBV2	-	many	TRBJ1-1	11	CASTPVFRAFF	TGTGCCAGCACTCCAGTTTTTAGGGCTTTCTTT
TRBV29-1	-	-	TRBJ2-7	12	CSVEVGLYEQYF	TGCAGCGTTGAGGTGGGGCTCTACGAGCAGTACTTC
TRBV7-9	-	-	TRBJ2-1	16	CASSFRGGGSYNEQFF	TGTGCCAGCAGCTTTCGAGGTGGGGGCTCCTACAATGAGCAGTTCTTC
TRBV5-6	-	-	TRBJ2-1	12	CASSLVQEGQFF	TGTGCCAGCAGCTTGGTCCAGGAAGGGCAGTTCTTC
TRBV3-1	-	-	TRBJ1-2	15	CASSRGGGSSCGYTF	TGTGCCAGCAGCCGGGGCGGGGGTTCGAGCTGTGGCTACACCTTC
TRBV6-2/TRBV6-3	-	few	TRBJ2-1	17	CASSYSVRTGSYNEQFF	TGTGCCAGCAGTTACTCGGTTAGAACGGGCTCCTACAATGAGCAGTTCTTC
TRBV5-1	-	-	TRBJ2-1	14	CASSFDSSYNEQFF	TGCGCCAGCAGCTTTGACAGCTCCTACAATGAGCAGTTCTTC
TRBV6-5	-	many	TRBJ2-6	16	CASSYSIASGANVLTF	TGTGCCAGCAGTTACTCTATAGCCTCTGGGGCCAACGTCCTGACTTTC
TRBV7-2	TRBD2	few	TRBJ2-7	16	CASRLGGLAGGHEQYF	TGTGCCAGCAGACTAGGCGGACTAGCGGGAGGGCACGAGCAGTACTTC
TRBV2	-	-	TRBJ2-2	15	CASSEALGWGGELFF	TGTGCCAGCAGTGAAGCGCTAGGTTGGGGCGGGGAGCTGTTTTTT
TRBV12-3/TRBV12-4	-	-	TRBJ2-1	14	CASRSGRSYNEQFF	TGTGCCAGCAGGTCGGGCAGATCCTACAATGAGCAGTTCTTC
TRBV28	TRBD2	few	TRBJ2-1	13	CASVAGVVHEQFF	TGTGCCAGCGTCGCGGGAGTAGTCCATGAGCAGTTCTTC
TRBV11-2	-	-	TRBJ2-2	12	CASYPNTGELFF	TGTGCCAGCTATCCGAACACCGGGGAGCTGTTTTTT
TRBV6-5	TRBD1	once	TRBJ2-1	16	CASSNLDRDADNEQFF	TGTGCCAGCAGTAACCTGGACAGGGACGCGGACAATGAGCAGTTCTTC
TRBV7-2	TRBD2	many	TRBJ2-1	15	CASSFSTSEGGEQFF	TGTGCCAGCAGCTTTAGCACTAGCGAGGGCGGTGAGCAGTTCTTC
TRBV11-2	-	few	TRBJ2-3	15	CASSLDRVGTDTQYF	TGTGCCAGCAGCTTAGACAGGGTTGGCACAGATACGCAGTATTTT
TRBV11-3	-	-	TRBJ2-5	15	CASSQSSGIQETQYF	TGTGCCAGCAGTCAATCTTCGGGGATCCAAGAGACCCAGTACTTC
TRBV18	-	-	TRBJ2-3	15	CASSSSSGPVSTQYF	TGTGCCAGCTCATCCTCAAGTGGACCGGTGTCGACGCAGTATTTT
TRBV21-1	-	-	TRBJ1-2	15	CASSKGPGGDYGYTF	TGTGCCAGCAGCAAAGGCCCAGGGGGGGACTATGGCTACACCTTC
TRBV9	-	-	TRBJ2-7	14	CASSVGGSAYEQYF	TGTGCCAGCAGCGTAGGGGGCAGTGCGTACGAGCAGTACTTC
TRBV19	TRBD2	-	TRBJ2-2	17	CASSMLAGAANTGELFF	TGTGCCAGTAGTATGTTAGCGGGGGCCGCGAACACCGGGGAGCTGTTTTTT
TRBV18	TRBD1	many	TRBJ2-7	12	CASSPTGPEQYF	TGTGCCAGCTCACCGACAGGGCCCGAGCAGTACTTC
TRBV5-1	-	-	TRBJ2-7	13	CASSPQTGLEQYF	TGCGCCAGCAGCCCCCAGACTGGACTCGAGCAGTACTTC
TRBV15	-	few	TRBJ1-2	15	CATSSLKVGLYGYTF	TGTGCCACCAGCAGCCTCAAGGTGGGCCTCTATGGCTACACCTTC